Here is one T cell receptor (beta chain) with its context. Its antigen is unknown. This entry belongs to a study of response to subunit inactivated influenza vaccine. Study results and limitations: That few new T cells are recruited by each seasonal influenza vaccination was the authors' suggestion.

CDR3 size: 14 residues. Trimming cost V 0 bases and J 5 bases, with 10 bases left between them. Looked up from germline, CDR1 is DFQATT and CDR2 is SNEGSKA (reference sequence). From the RT-PCR reads, TCRdb called clonotypes with MiXCR, one entry per CDR3 protein. The sample holds approximately 490,000 distinct CDR3 sequences, roughly 7.6% seen once. This TCR derives from a man aged 45 to 75 who received an inactivated influenza vaccine. Here the sequenced sample was PBMCs from blood, taken less than 30 months after vaccination. The V and J genes are TRBV20-1 and TRBJ1-4; D remains unclear. The CDR3 here is CSARDSRRNEKLFF. The CDR3 nucleotides read TGCAGTGCTAGAGATTCGCGCCGGAATGAAAAACTGTTTTTT.